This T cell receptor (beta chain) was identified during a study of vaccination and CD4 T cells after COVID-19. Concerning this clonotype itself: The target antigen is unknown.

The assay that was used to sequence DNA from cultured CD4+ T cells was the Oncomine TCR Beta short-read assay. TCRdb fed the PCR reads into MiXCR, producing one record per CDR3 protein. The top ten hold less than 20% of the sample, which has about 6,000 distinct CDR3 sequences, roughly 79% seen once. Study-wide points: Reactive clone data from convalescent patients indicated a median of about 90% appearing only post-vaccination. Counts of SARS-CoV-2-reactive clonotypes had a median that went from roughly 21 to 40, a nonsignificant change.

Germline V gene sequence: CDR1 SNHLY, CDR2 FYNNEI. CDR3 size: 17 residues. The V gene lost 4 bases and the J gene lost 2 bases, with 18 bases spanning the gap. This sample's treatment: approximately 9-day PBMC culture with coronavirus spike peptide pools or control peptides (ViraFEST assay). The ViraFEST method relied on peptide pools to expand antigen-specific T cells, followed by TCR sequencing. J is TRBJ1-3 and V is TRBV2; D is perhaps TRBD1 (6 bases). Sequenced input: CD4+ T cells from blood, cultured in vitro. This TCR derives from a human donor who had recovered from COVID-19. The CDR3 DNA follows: TGTGCCAGCAGTGTAACCCTACAGACAGGTGCTGGAAACACCATATATTTT. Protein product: CASSVTLQTGAGNTIYF.